The 14 T cell receptor beta chains reported below all come from one sample, sequenced in a study of shared clonotypes between healthy human individuals. Only in-frame clones appear in the TCRdb table, and some are missing; sequencing was by immunoSEQ multiplex PCR. The table records 950,000 to 1,100,000 clones, roughly 80% of them present only once. Sequences were obtained from memory CD4+ T cells sorted from blood. Specified subset: CD45RA-negative fraction. The receptor set was obtained from a man between 18 and 29 years old in good health.

The genes are TRBV7-2 and TRBJ2-7; D is undetermined. This CDR3 spans 16 amino acids. Germline CDR1 and CDR2: SGHTA and FQGNSA. Trimming took off 0 bases at V and 4 bases at J, with 16 bases between the two ends. CDR3 in amino acids: CASSLALVPKGYEQYF. CDR3 nucleotide sequence: TGTGCCAGCAGCTTAGCACTGGTCCCCAAGGGTTACGAGCAGTACTTC.

The chain joins TRBV30 to TRBJ1-5; 7 positions match TRBD1. In germline, CDR1 is GTSNPN, CDR2 SVGIG (reference sequence). V was pared by 2 bases and J by 2 bases, with 9 bases of the junction left unmatched. CDR3 length: 16 residues. CDR3 amino acids: CAWSIGRGGGNQPQHF. The CDR3 DNA sequence: TGTGCCTGGAGTATAGGCAGGGGGGGAGGCAATCAGCCCCAGCATTTT.

The V and J genes are TRBV6-6 and TRBJ1-4; D uncertain. Germline V gene data show CDR1 as MNHNY and CDR2 as SVGAGI (reference sequence). The V gene lost 2 bases and the J gene lost 6 bases, with 10 bases spanning the gap. This CDR3 contains 14 residues. The DNA for the CDR3 is TGTGCCAGCAGTTACGAGGGCCCGGATGAAAAACTGTTTTTT. Translated: CASSYEGPDEKLFF.

This clone has ten or more counts. The V gene is TRBV7-2, the J gene TRBJ2-1; 12 bases fit TRBD1. The CDR3 runs 15 residues. Germline V gives CDR1 SGHTA, CDR2 FQGNSA. V trimming: 3 bases; J trimming: 8 bases; junction bases outside the gene matches: 5. The CDR3 nucleotides are TGTGCCAGCAGCTTCGGGACAGGGGGCGTGTATGAGCAGTTCTTC. This codes for CASSFGTGGVYEQFF.

The chain recombines TRBV2 with TRBJ2-3; D unclear. CDR1 and CDR2 from the germline V gene are SNHLY and FYNNEI. This CDR3 has 12 amino acids. Trimming removed 9 bases at V and 4 bases at J, with 11 bases between. The CDR3 coding sequence is TGTGCCAGTTCCGGGCTCGCAGATACGCAGTATTTT. This gives the protein CASSGLADTQYF.

The V gene is TRBV7-6, the J gene TRBJ2-7; TRBD2 matches 11 bases. The length of the CDR3 is 17 residues. CDR1 and CDR2 (germline): SGHVS, FNYEAQ. Losses at the gene ends were 1 base for V and 3 bases for J; bases not matched to a gene: 8. The CDR3 DNA sequence: TGTGCCAGCAGCTTAGGAGAGACTAGCGGGATCGGCTACGAGCAGTACTTC. It encodes CASSLGETSGIGYEQYF. Looking up the rest from reference TRBV7-6 and TRBJ2-7 gives the full variable domain: GAGVSQSPRYKVTKRGQDVALRCDPISGHVSLYWYRQALGQGPEFLTYFNYEAQQDKSGLPNDRFSAERPEGSISTLTIQRTEQRDSAMYRCASSLGETSGIGYEQYFGPGTRLTVT.

This rearrangement joins TRBV9 to TRBJ2-3; D gene unclear. CDR1 SGDLS and CDR2 YYNGEE come from the germline V gene. The V end lost 4 bases, the J end lost 4 bases, and 10 bases lay between the germline ends. The CDR3 loop spans 13 amino acids. CDR3 sequence: CASSRTPPDTQYF. DNA for the CDR3: TGTGCCAGCAGCCGTACCCCGCCAGATACGCAGTATTTT.

In its sample, this clone was seen a few times. This chain links TRBV30 with TRBJ2-2; D tentatively reads TRBD1 or TRBD2 (5 bases each). This CDR3 has 14 residues. Germline CDR1 is GTSNPN and CDR2 is SVGIG (reference sequence). V gave up 2 bases and J gave up 7 bases, with 14 bases separating them. The CDR3 sequence: CAWSFGWDGGELFF. For the CDR3, the DNA is TGTGCCTGGAGTTTCGGGTGGGACGGCGGGGAGCTGTTTTTT.

This clone was counted at least ten times. The chain has TRBV6-1 and TRBJ2-3; 11 bases match TRBD2. Germline CDR1 is MNHNS and CDR2 is SASEGT. The CDR3 contains 15 residues. Trimming cost V 6 bases and J 3 bases; bases outside gene matches: 5. This CDR3 is CASSSTSGITDTQYF. Written as DNA, the CDR3 is TGTGCCAGCAGCTCGACTAGCGGGATTACAGATACGCAGTATTTT.

The rearrangement links TRBV19 to TRBJ2-3; D possibly corresponds to TRBD1 (6 bases). Germline V gene sequence: CDR1 LNHDA, CDR2 SQIVND (reference sequence). The CDR3 extends over 16 amino acids. Trimming removed 5 bases from V and 3 bases from J, with 18 bases in between. The DNA of the CDR3 is TGTGCCAGTAGTCCCTCGAGGGGGATGAGGACAGATACGCAGTATTTT. Translating it yields CASSPSRGMRTDTQYF.

CDR3 nucleotide sequence: TGTGCCAGCAGCGGCGGGGTGGTTAGCACAGATACGCAGTATTTT. Protein product: CASSGGVVSTDTQYF. The chain has TRBV11-2 and TRBJ2-3; TRBD2 might be the D (6 bases). The CDR3 has 15 residues. Trimming shortened V by 5 bases and J by 0 bases, and 12 bases separated the two germline ends. Germline V CDR1 and CDR2: SGHAT, FQNNGV.

The chain joins TRBV30 to TRBJ2-1; tentatively, D is TRBD1 (6 bases). Trimming stripped 3 bases from V and 0 bases from J, with 12 bases between. Germline CDR1 is GTSNPN and CDR2 is SVGIG (reference sequence). This CDR3 is 15 amino acids long. The DNA of the CDR3 is TGTGCCTGGAGCACAAGGACAGTCTCCTACAATGAGCAGTTCTTC. It specifies CAWSTRTVSYNEQFF. The full variable domain, completed using reference TRBV30 and TRBJ2-1, is SQTIHQWPATLVQPVGSPLSLECTVEGTSNPNLYWYRQAAGRGLQLLFYSVGIGQISSEVPQNLSASRPQDRQFILSSKKLLLSDSGFYLCAWSTRTVSYNEQFFGPGTRLTVL.

This clone has at least ten counts. The chain recombines TRBV19 with TRBJ2-1, with 16 bases that match TRBD2. V was clipped by 4 bases and J by 7 bases; unmatched bases: 7. Germline V gene sequence: CDR1 LNHDA, CDR2 SQIVND (reference sequence). This CDR3 region has 17 residues. The CDR3 nucleotides read TGTGCCAGTAGTACGGGACTAGCGGGGGGGTTGAGGAATGAGCAGTTCTTC. Protein product: CASSTGLAGGLRNEQFF.

The chain recombines TRBV6-1 with TRBJ2-3, with 7 bases aligning to TRBD1. The CDR3 loop spans 14 amino acids. After removal of 7 bases from V and 1 base from J, the junction contained 5 bases not matched to a gene. Germline CDR1 and CDR2: MNHNS and SASEGT. Here the CDR3 reads CASNRDSRTDTQYF. CDR3 in DNA: TGTGCCAGCAACCGGGACAGTCGCACAGATACGCAGTATTTT.